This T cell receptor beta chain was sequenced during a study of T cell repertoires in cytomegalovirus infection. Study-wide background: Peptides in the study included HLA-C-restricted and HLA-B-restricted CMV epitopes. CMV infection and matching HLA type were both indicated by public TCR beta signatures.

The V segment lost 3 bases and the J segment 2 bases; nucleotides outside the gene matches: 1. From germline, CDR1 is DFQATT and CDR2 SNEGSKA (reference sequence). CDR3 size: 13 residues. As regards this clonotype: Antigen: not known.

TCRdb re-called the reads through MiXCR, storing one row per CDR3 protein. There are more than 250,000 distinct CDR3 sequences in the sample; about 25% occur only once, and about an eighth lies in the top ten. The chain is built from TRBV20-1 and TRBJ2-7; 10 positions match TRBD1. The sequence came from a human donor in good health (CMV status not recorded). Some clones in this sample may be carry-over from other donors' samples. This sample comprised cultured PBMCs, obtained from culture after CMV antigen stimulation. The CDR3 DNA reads TGCAGTGCTAGGACAGGGGGCACCTACGAGCAGTACTTC. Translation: CSARTGGTYEQYF.